Sequencing of this T cell receptor (beta chain) was carried out in a study of identical twins. TCRdb passed the 5' RACE reads through MiXCR, listing each CDR3 protein once. The sample has a few hundred thousand distinct CDR3 sequences; just under 10% are singletons. Trimming removed 1 base from V and 6 bases from J, with 16 bases in between. Per germline, CDR1 SGHRS and CDR2 YFSETQ. CDR3 size: 15 residues. Separately, the same data were catalogued under a study of yellow fever vaccine responses in identical twins.

The sample was PBMCs. The chain joins TRBV5-1 to TRBJ1-2, with TRBD1 as a possible D gene (5 bases). This TCR derives from a woman between 18 and 29 years old in good health. CDR3 loop: CASSLSRRGTDGYTF. Written as DNA, the CDR3 is TGCGCCAGCAGCTTGTCACGAAGGGGAACGGATGGCTACACCTTC. Based on the CDR3 plus reference TRBV5-1 and TRBJ1-2, the full variable domain is KAGVTQTPRYLIKTRGQQVTLSCSPISGHRSVSWYQQTPGQGLQFLFEYFSETQRNKGNFPGRFSGRQFSNSRSEMNVSTLELGDSALYLCASSLSRRGTDGYTFGSGTRLTVV.